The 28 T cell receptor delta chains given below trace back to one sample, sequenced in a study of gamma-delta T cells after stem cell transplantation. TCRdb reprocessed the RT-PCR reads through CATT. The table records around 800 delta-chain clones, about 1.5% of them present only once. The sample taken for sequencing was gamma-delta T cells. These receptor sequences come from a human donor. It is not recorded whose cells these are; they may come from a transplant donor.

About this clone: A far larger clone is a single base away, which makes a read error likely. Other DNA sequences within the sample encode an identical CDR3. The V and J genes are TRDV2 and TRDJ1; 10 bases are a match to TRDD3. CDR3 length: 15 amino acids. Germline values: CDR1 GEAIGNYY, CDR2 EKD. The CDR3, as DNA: TGCGCCTGTGACAGTCTGGGGGATAGATCCGATAAACTCATCTTT. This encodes CACDSLGDRSDKLIF.

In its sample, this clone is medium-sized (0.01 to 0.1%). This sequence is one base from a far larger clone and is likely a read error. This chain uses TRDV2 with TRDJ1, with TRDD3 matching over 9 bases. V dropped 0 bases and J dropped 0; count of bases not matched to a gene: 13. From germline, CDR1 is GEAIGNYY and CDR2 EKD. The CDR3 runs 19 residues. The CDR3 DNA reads TGTGCCTGTGACACCGTTAGCCTGGGGGATCGGGGGGACACCGATAAACTCATCTTT. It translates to CACDTVSLGDRGDTDKLIF.

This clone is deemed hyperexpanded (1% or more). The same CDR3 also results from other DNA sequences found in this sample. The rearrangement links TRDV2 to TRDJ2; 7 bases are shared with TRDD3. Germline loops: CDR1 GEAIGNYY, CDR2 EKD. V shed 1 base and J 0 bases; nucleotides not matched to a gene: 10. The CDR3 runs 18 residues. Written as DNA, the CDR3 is TGTGCCTGTGACACTCTGGGGGCCACCCCCTCTTTGACAGCACAACTCTTCTTT. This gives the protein CACDTLGATPSLTAQLFF.

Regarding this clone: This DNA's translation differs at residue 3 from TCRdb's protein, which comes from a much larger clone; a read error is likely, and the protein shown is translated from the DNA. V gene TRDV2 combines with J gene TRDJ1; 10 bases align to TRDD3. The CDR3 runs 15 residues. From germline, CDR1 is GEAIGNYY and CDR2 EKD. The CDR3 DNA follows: TGTGCCCGTGACACTCTGGGGGATAGGCCCGATAAACTCATCTTT. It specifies CARDTLGDRPDKLIF.

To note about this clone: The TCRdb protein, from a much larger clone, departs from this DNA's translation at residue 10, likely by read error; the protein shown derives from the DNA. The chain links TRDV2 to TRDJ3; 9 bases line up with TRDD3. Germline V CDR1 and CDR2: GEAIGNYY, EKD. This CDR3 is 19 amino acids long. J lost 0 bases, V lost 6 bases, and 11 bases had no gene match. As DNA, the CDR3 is TGTGCCTGTTCGAAACTGGGGGAGCAGATCTCCTGGGACACCCGACAGATGTTTTTC. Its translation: CACSKLGEQISWDTRQMFF.

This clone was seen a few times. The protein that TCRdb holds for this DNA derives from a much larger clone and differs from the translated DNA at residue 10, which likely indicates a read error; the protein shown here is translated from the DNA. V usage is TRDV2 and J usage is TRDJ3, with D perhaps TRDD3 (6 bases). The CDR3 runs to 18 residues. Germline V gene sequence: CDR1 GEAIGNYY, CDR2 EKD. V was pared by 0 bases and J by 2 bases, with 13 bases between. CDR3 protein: CACDTAGVSPWDTRQMFF. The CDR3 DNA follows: TGTGCCTGTGACACCGCTGGGGTAAGCCCCTGGGACACCCGACAGATGTTTTTC.

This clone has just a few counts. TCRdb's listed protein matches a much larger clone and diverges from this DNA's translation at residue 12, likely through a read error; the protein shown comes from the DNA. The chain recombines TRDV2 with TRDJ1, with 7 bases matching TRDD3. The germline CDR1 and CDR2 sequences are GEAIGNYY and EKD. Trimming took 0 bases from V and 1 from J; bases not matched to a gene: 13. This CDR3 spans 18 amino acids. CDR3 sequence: CACDTVGLGIPCTDKLIF. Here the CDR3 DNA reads TGTGCCTGTGACACCGTAGGACTGGGGATCCCGTGCACCGATAAACTCATCTTT.

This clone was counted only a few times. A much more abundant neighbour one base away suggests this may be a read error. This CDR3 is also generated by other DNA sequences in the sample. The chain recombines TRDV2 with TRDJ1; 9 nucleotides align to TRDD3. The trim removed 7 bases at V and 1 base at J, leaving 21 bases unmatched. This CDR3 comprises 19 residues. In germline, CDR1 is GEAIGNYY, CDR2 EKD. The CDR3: CACEPLLLLGDEPTDKLIF. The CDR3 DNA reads TGTGCCTGCGAGCCCTTACTCTTACTGGGGGACGAACCCACCGATAAACTCATCTTT.

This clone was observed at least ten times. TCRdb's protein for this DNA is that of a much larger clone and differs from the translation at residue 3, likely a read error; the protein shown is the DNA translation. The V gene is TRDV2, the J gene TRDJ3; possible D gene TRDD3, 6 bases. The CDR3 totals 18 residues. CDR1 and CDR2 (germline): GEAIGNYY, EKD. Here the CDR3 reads CARDTAGVSSWDTRQMFF. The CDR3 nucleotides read TGTGCCCGTGACACCGCTGGGGTAAGCTCCTGGGACACCCGACAGATGTTTTTC.

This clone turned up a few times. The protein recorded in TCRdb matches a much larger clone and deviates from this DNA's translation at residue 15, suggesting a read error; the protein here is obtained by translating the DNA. CDR3 in DNA: TGTGCCTGTGACACCTTACTGGGGGATACGCCTACGGGCACCAATAAACTCATCTTT. It is translated as CACDTLLGDTPTGTNKLIF. The chain employs TRDV2 and TRDJ1; 13 bases match TRDD3. The CDR3 consists of 19 residues. The germline V gene encodes CDR1 GEAIGNYY and CDR2 EKD.

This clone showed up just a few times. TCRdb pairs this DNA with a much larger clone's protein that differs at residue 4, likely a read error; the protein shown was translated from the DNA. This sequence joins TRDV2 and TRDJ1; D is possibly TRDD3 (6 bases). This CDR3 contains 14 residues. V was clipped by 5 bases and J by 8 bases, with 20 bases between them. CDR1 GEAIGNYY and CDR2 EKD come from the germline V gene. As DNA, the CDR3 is TGTGCCTGTGGTCTTATGGGGATGTCTTTAAAACTCATCTTT. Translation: CACGLMGMSLKLIF.

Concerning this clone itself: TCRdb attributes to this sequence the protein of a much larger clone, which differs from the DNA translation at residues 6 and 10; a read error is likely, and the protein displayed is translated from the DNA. The CDR3: CACDTMGATTSLTAQLFF. The CDR3 DNA reads TGTGCCTGTGACACTATGGGGGCCACCACCTCTTTGACAGCACAACTCTTCTTT. This chain connects TRDV2 to TRDJ2, with D possibly matching TRDD3 (6 bases). Germline lookup yields CDR1 GEAIGNYY and CDR2 EKD. CDR3 length equals 18 residues. Trimming left V 1 base short and J 0 bases short, with 17 bases between.

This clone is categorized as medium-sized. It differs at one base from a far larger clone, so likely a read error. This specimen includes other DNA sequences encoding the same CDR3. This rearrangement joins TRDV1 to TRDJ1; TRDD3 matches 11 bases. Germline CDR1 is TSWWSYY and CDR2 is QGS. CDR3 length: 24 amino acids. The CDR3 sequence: CALGGDGLPLIWGILGPYTDKLIF. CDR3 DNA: TGCGCTCTTGGGGGAGACGGCCTCCCTCTGATCTGGGGGATACTTGGGCCTTACACCGATAAACTCATCTTT.

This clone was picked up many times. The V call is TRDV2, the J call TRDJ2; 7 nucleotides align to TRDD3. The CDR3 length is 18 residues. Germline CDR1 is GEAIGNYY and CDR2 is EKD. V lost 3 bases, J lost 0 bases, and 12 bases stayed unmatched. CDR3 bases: TGTGCCTGTGACGGACTGGGGTTCACCCCCTCTTTGACAGCACAACTCTTCTTT. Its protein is CACDGLGFTPSLTAQLFF.

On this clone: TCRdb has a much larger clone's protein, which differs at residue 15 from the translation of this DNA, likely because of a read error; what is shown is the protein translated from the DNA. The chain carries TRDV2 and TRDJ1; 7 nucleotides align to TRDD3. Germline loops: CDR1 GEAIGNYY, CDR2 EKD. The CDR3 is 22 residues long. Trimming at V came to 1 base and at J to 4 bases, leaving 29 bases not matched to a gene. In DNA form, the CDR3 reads TGTGCCTGTGACACGTACTGGGGTGATGAGTCGGATTCGCTAGTTCGCTTCGATAAACTCATCTTT. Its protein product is CACDTYWGDESDSLVRFDKLIF.

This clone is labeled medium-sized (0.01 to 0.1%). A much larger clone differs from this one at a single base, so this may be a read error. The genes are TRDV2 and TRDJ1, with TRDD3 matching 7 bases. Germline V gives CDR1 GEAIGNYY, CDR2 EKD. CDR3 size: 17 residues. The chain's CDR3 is CACGTVVGDKNGHKLIF. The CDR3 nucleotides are TGTGCCTGTGGCACCGTTGTTGGGGATAAAAATGGCCATAAACTCATCTTT.

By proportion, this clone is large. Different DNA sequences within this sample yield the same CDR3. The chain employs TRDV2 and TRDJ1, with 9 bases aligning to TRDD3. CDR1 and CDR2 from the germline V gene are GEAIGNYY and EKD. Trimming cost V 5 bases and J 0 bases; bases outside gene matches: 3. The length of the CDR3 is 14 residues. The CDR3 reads CACGTGGNTDKLIF. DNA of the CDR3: TGTGCCTGTGGTACTGGGGGAAACACCGATAAACTCATCTTT.

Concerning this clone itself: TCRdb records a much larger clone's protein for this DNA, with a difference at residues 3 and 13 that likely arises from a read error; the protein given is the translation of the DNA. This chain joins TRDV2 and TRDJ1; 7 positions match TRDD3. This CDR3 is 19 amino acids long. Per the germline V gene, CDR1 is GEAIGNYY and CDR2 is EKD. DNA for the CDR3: TGTGCCCGTGACACCGTACTGGGGACCCCGGGGGTGCACACCGATAAACTCATCTTT. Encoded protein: CARDTVLGTPGVHTDKLIF.

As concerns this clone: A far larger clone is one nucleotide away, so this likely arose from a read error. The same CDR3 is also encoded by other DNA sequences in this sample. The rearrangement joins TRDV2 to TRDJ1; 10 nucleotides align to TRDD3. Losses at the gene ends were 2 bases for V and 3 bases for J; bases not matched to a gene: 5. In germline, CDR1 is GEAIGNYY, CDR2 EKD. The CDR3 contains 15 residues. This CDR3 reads CACDSLGDRSDKLIF. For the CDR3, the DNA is TGTGCCTGTGACAGCCTGGGGGATAGATCCGATAAACTCATCTTT.

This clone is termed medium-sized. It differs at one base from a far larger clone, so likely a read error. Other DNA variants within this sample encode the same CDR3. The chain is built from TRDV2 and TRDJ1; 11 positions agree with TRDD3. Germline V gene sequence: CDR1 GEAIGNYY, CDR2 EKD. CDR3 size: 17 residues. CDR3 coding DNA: TGCGCCTGTGACCCCGTGGGGGATACGACCCACACCGATAAACTCATCTTT. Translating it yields CACDPVGDTTHTDKLIF.

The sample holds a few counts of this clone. The CDR3 reads CACDTLLGDTSSWDTRQMFF. The DNA of the CDR3 is TGTGCCTGTGACACCTTACTGGGGGATACGAGCTCCTGGGACACCCGACAGATGTTTTTC. The rearrangement joins TRDV2 to TRDJ3, with TRDD3 matching 13 bases. The CDR3 covers 20 residues. After removal of 0 bases from V and 0 bases from J, the junction contained 4 bases not matched to a gene. Per the germline V gene, CDR1 is GEAIGNYY and CDR2 is EKD.

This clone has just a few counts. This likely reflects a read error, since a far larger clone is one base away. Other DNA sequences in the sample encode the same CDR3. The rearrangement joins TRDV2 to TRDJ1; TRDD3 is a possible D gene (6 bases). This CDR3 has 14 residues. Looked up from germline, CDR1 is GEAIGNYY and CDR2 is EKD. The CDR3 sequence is CACDLMGMSLKLIF. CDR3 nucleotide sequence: TGCGCCTGTGATCTTATGGGGATGTCTTTAAAACTCATCTTT.

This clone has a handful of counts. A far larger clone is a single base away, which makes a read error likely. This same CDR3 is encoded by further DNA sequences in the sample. The CDR3 loop reads CACGTGGNTDKLIF. The CDR3, as DNA: TGTGCCTGTGGTACCGGGGGAAACACCGATAAACTCATCTTT. The V call is TRDV2, the J call TRDJ1; TRDD3 is a possible D gene (6 bases). Trimming stripped 5 bases from V and 0 bases from J, with 12 bases between. CDR3 length: 14 amino acids. Germline V lookup: CDR1 GEAIGNYY, CDR2 EKD.

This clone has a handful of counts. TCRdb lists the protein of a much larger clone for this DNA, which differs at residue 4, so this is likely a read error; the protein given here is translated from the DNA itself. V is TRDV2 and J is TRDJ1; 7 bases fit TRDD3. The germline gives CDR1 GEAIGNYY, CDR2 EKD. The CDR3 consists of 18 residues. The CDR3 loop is CACGTVGLGIPYTDKLIF. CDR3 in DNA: TGTGCCTGTGGCACCGTAGGACTGGGGATCCCGTACACCGATAAACTCATCTTT.

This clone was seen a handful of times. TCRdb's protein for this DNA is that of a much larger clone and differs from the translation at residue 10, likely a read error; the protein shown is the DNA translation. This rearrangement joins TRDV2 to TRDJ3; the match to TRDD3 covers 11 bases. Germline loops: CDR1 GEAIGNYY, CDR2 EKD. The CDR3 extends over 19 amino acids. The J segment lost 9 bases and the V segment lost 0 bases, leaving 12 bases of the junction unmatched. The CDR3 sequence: CACDTLLGDILTGTRQMFF. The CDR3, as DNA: TGTGCCTGTGACACCTTACTGGGGGATATCCTAACGGGCACCCGACAGATGTTTTTC.

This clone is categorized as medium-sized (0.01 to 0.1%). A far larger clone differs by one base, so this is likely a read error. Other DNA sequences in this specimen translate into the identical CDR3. The DNA of the CDR3 is TGTGCCTGCGACCCCGTGGGGGATACGACCCACACCGATAAACTCATCTTT. This translates into CACDPVGDTTHTDKLIF. The rearrangement joins TRDV2 to TRDJ1; 11 bases map to TRDD3. The CDR3 has 17 residues. Germline V gene sequence: CDR1 GEAIGNYY, CDR2 EKD. With 7 bases clipped from V and 0 bases from J, the junction kept 12 bases outside the gene matches.

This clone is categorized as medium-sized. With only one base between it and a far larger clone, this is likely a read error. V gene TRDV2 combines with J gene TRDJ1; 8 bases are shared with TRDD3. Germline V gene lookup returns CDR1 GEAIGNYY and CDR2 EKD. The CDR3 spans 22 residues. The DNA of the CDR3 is TGTGCCTGTGACACCTTGCCTACCCCACTTACTGGGGGGCATCCTTACACCGATAAACCCATCTTT. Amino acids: CACDTLPTPLTGGHPYTDKPIF.

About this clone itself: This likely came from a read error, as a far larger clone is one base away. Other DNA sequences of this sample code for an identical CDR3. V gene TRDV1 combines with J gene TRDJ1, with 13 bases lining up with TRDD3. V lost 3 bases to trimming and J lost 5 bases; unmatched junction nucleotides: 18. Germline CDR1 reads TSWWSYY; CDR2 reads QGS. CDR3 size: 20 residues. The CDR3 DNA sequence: TGTGCTCTTGGGGACTTCCCTACCCTGTACTGGGGGATACGCGGAGATAAACTCATCTTT. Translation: CALGDFPTLYWGIRGDKLIF.